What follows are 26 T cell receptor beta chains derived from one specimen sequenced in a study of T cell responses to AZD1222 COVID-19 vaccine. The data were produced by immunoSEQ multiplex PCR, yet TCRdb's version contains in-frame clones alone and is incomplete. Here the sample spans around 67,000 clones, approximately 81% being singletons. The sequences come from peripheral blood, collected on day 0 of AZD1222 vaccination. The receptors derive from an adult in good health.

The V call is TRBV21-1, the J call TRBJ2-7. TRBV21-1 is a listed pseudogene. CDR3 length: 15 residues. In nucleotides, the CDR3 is TGTGCCAGCAGAAAGGAGGAAGGGGTCTCCTACGAGCAGTACTTC. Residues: CASRKEEGVSYEQYF.

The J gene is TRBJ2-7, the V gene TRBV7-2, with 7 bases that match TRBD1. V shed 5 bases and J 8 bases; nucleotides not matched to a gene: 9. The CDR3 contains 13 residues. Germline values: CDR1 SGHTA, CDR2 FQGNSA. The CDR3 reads CASSQGRGLKQYF. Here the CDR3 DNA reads TGTGCCAGCAGCCAGGGTAGGGGGCTCAAGCAGTACTTC.

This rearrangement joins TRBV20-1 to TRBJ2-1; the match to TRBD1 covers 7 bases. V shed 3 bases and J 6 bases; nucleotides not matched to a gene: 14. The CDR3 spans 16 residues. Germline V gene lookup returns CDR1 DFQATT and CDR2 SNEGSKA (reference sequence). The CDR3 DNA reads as TGCAGTGCTAGTGGTCTCGACAGGGAAGTCGGCAATGAGCAGTTCTTC. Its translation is CSASGLDREVGNEQFF.

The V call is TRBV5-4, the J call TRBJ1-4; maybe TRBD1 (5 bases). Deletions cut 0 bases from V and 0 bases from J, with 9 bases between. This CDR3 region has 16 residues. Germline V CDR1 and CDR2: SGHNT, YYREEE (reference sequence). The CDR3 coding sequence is TGTGCCAGCAGCTTGGACTCGGGGGCAACTAATGAAAAACTGTTTTTT. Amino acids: CASSLDSGATNEKLFF.

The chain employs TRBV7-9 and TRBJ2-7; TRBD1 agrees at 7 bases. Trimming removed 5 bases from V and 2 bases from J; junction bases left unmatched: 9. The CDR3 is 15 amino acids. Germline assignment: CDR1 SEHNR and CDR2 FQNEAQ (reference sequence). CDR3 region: CASSPRGRGTYEQYF. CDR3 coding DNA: TGTGCCAGCAGCCCACGGGGCAGGGGGACCTACGAGCAGTACTTC.

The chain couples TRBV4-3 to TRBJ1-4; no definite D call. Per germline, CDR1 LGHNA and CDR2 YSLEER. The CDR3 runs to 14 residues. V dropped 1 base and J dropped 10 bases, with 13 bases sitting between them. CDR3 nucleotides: TGCGCCAGCAGCCAAGCACAGTCTTCTCGAAAACTGTTTTTT. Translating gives CASSQAQSSRKLFF.

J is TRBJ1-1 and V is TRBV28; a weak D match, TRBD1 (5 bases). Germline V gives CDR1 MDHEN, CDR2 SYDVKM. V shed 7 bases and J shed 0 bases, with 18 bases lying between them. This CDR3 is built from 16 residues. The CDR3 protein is CASTIGGTAMNTEAFF. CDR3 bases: TGTGCCAGCACAATTGGGGGTACAGCTATGAACACTGAAGCTTTCTTT.

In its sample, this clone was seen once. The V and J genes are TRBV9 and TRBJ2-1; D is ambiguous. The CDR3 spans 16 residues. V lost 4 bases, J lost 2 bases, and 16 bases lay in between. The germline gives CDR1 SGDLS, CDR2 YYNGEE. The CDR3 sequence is CASSPWTNDPYNEQFF. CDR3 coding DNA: TGTGCCAGCAGCCCCTGGACCAACGACCCCTACAATGAGCAGTTCTTC. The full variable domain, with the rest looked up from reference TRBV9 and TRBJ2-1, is DSGVTQTPKHLITATGQRVTLRCSPRSGDLSVYWYQQSLDQGLQFLIQYYNGEERAKGNILERFSAQQFPDLHSELNLSSLELGDSALYFCASSPWTNDPYNEQFFGPGTRLTVL.

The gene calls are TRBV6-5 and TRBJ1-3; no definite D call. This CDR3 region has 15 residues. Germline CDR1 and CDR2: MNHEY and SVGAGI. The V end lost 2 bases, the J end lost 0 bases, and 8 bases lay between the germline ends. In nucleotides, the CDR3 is TGTGCCAGCAGTTACGGCGGCGACTCTGGAAACACCATATATTTT. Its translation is CASSYGGDSGNTIYF.

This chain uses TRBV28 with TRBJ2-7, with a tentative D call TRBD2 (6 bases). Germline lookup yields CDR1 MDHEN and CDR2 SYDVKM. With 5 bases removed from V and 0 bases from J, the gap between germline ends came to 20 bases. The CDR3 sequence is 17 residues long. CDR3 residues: CASSPPPGTSSSYEQYF. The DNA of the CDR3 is TGTGCCAGCAGTCCCCCTCCCGGGACTTCCAGCTCCTACGAGCAGTACTTC. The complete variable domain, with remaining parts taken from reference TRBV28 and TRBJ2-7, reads DVKVTQSSRYLVKRTGEKVFLECVQDMDHENMFWYRQDPGLGLRLIYFSYDVKMKEKGDIPEGYSVSREKKERFSLILESASTNQTSMYLCASSPPPGTSSSYEQYFGPGTRLTVT.

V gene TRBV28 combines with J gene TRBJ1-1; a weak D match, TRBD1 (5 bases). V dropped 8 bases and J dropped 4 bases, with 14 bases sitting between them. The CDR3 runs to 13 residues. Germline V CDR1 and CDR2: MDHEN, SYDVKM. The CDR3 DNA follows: TGTGCCAGCTGTGGCGGGGGGGGCACTGAAGCTTTCTTT. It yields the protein CASCGGGGTEAFF.

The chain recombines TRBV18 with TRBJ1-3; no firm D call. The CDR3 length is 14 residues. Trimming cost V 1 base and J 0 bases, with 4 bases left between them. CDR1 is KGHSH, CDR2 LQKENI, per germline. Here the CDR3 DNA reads TGTGCCAGCTCACCACAATCCTCTGGAAACACCATATATTTT. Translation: CASSPQSSGNTIYF. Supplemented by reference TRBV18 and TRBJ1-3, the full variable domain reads NAGVMQNPRHLVRRRGQEARLRCSPMKGHSHVYWYRQLPEEGLKFMVYLQKENIIDESGMPKERFSAEFPKEGPSILRIQQVVRGDSAAYFCASSPQSSGNTIYFGEGSWLTVV.

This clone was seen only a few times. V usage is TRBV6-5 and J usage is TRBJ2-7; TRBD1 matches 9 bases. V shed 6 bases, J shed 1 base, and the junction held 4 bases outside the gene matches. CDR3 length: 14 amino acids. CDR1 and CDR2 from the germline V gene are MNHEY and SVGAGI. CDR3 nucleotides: TGTGCCAGCAGCCCACAGGGGGCTTCCTACGAGCAGTACTTC. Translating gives CASSPQGASYEQYF.

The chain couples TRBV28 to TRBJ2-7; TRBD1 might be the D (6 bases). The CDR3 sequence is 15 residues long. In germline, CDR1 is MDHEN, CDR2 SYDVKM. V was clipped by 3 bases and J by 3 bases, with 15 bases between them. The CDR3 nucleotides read TGTGCCAGCAGTTTCCTGACAGGTGAGAACTACGAGCAGTACTTC. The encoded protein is CASSFLTGENYEQYF.

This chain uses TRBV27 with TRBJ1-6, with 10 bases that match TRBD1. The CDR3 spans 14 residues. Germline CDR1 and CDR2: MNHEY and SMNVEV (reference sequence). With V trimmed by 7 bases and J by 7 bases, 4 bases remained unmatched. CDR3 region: CASTRGQGNSPLHF. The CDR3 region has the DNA TGTGCCAGCACCCGGGGACAGGGGAATTCACCCCTCCACTTT.

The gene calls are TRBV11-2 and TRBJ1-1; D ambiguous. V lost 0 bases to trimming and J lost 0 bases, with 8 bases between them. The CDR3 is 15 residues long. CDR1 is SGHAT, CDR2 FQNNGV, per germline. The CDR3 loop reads CASSLEGHLNTEAFF. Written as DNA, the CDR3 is TGTGCCAGCAGCTTAGAAGGGCATTTGAACACTGAAGCTTTCTTT. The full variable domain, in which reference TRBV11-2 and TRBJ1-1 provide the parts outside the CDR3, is EAGVAQSPRYKIIEKRQSVAFWCNPISGHATLYWYQQILGQGPKLLIQFQNNGVVDDSQLPKDRFSAERLKGVDSTLKIQPAKLEDSAVYLCASSLEGHLNTEAFFGQGTRLTVV.

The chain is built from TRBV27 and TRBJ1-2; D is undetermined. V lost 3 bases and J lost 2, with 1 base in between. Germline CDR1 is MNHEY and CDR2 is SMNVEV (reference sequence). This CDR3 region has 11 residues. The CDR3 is CASSLNYGYTF. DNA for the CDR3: TGTGCCAGCAGTTTGAACTATGGCTACACCTTC.

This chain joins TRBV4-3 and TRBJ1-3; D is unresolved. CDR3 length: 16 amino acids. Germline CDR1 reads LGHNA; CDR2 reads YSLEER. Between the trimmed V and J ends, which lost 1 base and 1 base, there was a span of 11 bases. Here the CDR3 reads CASSQGRFVSGNTIYF. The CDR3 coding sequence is TGCGCCAGCAGCCAAGGGAGGTTCGTTTCTGGAAACACCATATATTTT.

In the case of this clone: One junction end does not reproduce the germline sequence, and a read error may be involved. CDR3 bases: TGTGCCAGCAGTTTGGTAACCGACAGGGCCAATGAAGCTTTCTTT. This codes for CASSLVTDRANEAFF. The gene calls are TRBV5-5 and TRBJ1-1, with 7 bases matching TRBD1. Germline V gene lookup returns CDR1 SGHKS and CDR2 YYEKEE (reference sequence). The CDR3 consists of 15 residues.

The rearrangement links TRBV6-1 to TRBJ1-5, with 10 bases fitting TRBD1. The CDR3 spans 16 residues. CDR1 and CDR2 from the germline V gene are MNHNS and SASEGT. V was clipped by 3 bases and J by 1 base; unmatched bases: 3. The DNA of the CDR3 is TGTGCCAGCAGTGACCGGGACAGGGGAAGCAATCAGCCCCAGCATTTT. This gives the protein CASSDRDRGSNQPQHF.

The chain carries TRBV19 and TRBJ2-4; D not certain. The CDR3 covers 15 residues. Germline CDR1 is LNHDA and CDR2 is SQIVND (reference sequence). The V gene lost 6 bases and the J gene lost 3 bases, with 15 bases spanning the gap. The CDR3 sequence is CASSRPQQYKNIQYF. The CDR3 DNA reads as TGTGCCAGTAGCCGTCCACAGCAGTACAAAAACATTCAGTACTTC.

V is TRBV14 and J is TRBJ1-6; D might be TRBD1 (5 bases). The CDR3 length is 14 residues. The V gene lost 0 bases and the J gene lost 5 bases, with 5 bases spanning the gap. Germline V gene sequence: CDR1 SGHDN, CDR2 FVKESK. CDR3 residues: CASSQETDNSPLHF. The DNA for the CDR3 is TGTGCCAGCAGCCAAGAGACAGATAATTCACCCCTCCACTTT.

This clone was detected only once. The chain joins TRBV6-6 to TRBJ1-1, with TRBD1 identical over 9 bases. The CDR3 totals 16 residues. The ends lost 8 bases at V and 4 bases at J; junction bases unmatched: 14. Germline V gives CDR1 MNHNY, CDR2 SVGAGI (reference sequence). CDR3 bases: TGTGCCAGCCAGGGACAGGGAACGTTTAGGTCCACTGAAGCTTTCTTT. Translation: CASQGQGTFRSTEAFF.

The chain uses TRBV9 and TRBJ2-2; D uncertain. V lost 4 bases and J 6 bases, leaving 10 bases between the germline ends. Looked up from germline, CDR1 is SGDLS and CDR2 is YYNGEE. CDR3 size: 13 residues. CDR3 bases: TGTGCCAGCAGCCCTCGCCCGGCCGGGGAGCTGTTTTTT. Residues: CASSPRPAGELFF. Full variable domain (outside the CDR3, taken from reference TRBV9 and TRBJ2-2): DSGVTQTPKHLITATGQRVTLRCSPRSGDLSVYWYQQSLDQGLQFLIQYYNGEERAKGNILERFSAQQFPDLHSELNLSSLELGDSALYFCASSPRPAGELFFGEGSRLTVL.

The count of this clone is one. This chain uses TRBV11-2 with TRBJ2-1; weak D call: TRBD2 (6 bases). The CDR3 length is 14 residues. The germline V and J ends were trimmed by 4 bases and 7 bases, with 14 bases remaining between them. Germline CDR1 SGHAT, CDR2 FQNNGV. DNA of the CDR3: TGTGCCAGCAGCTCCCTCGCGGGGTTGAATGAGCAGTTCTTC. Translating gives CASSSLAGLNEQFF.

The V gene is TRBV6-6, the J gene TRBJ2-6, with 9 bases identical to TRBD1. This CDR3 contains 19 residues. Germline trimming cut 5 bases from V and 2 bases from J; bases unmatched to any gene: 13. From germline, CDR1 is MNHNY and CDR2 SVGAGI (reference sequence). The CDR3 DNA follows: TGTGCCAGCAGTCCATATACAGGGGGCGGGATTGCTGGGGCCAACGTCCTGACTTTC. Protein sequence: CASSPYTGGGIAGANVLTF.